This is a list of T cell receptor beta chains from one sample in a study of technical replicates of blood from several donors. Profiled with immunoSEQ multiplex PCR; TCRdb holds only in-frame clones, not every one. The sample consists of about 88,000 clones, around 95% of them appearing once. The sequenced material came from T cells isolated from PBMCs. The source is a human donor in good health. The CDR3 runs from the conserved cysteine through the conserved F or W. The D gene is left open where the match is weak. Size tells how often a clone was seen (once, few, many) or the class of an expanded clone, and some rows leave it out.

>NA|TRBJ1-1|TRBV9|few
TGTGCCAGCAGCGGGTCAGGCGAGAACACTGAAGCTTTCTTT
CASSGSGENTEAFF
>NA|TRBJ1-2|TRBV28|once
TGTGCCAGCACGGACAGTAAGGGCTACACCTTC
CASTDSKGYTF
>TRBD1|TRBJ2-7|TRBV13|NA
TGTGCCAGCAGCTTGGGGACAGCCTACGAGCAGTACTTC
CASSLGTAYEQYF
>NA|TRBJ2-7|TRBV10-3|NA
TGTGCCATCAGGGACAACTCCTACGAGCAGTACTTC
CAIRDNSYEQYF
>NA|TRBJ1-1|TRBV28|NA
TGTGCCAGCAGTTTAACCTGGAGGACTGAAGCTTTCTTT
CASSLTWRTEAFF
>NA|TRBJ2-1|TRBV10-3|NA
TGTGCCATCAAAGGGACTGGCTACAATGAGCAGTTCTTC
CAIKGTGYNEQFF
>NA|TRBJ2-1|TRBV7-3|NA
TGTGCCAGCAGCTTAAACGGAGATGGTGAGCAGTTCTTC
CASSLNGDGEQFF
>TRBD1|TRBJ1-1|TRBV9|NA
TGTGCCAGCACTCGACAGGGTGTCACTGAAGCTTTCTTT
CASTRQGVTEAFF
>NA|TRBJ1-2|TRBV6-5|NA
TGTGCCAGCAGTTACTCGTTACTGTATGGCTACACCTTC
CASSYSLLYGYTF
>NA|TRBJ1-5|TRBV20-1|NA
TGCAGTGCTAACAGGGTTGGGTCCCAGCATTTT
CSANRVGSQHF
>TRBD1|TRBJ1-2|TRBV10-3|NA
TGTGCCATTACATCGGGGCAGGGGGCTTTCTATGGCTACACCTTC
CAITSGQGAFYGYTF
>TRBD1|TRBJ1-4|TRBV19|NA
TGTGCCAGTAGTCCTGTGGACAGGCTAGTGGGGGAAAAACTGTTTTTT
CASSPVDRLVGEKLFF
>NA|TRBJ2-7|TRBV21-1|NA
TGTGCCAGGACAGGGGTGGAGGACGAGCAGTACTTC
CARTGVEDEQYF
>NA|TRBJ1-1|TRBV29-1|few
TGCAGCGTACAGGTAATGAACACTGAAGCTTTCTTT
CSVQVMNTEAFF
>TRBD2|TRBJ2-5|TRBV10-3|NA
TGTGCCATCGGGACTAGCGTTCAAGAGACCCAGTACTTC
CAIGTSVQETQYF
>NA|TRBJ2-1|TRBV6-5|NA
TGTGCCAGCAGTTACTACGGGGAGCAGTTCTTC
CASSYYGEQFF
>NA|TRBJ1-2|TRBV7-3|NA
TGTGCCAGCAGCTTGGACACCAACTATGGCTACACCTTC
CASSLDTNYGYTF
>TRBD1|TRBJ2-2|TRBV6-1|NA
TGTGCCACCTCCGGGGACAGGGAGAACACCGGGGAGCTGTTTTTT
CATSGDRENTGELFF
>NA|TRBJ1-5|TRBV19|once
TGTGCCAGTAGTTTTCTGGCCTCAGGGGCCCAGCATTTT
CASSFLASGAQHF
>NA|TRBJ1-1|TRBV5-4|NA
TGTGCCAGCAGAGAGGAGGGGATGAACACTGAAGCTTTCTTT
CASREEGMNTEAFF
>TRBD2|TRBJ2-1|TRBV19|NA
TGTGCCAGTAGTGTACTAGCGGGGTACAATGAGCAGTTCTTC
CASSVLAGYNEQFF
>TRBD1|TRBJ2-7|TRBV9|NA
TGTGCCAGCAGCGAGGGGACAGGGAGCCACGAGCAGTACTTC
CASSEGTGSHEQYF
>TRBD1|TRBJ2-7|TRBV2|NA
TGTGCCAGCAGTGAATGGGGACAGGGTTACGAGCAGTACTTC
CASSEWGQGYEQYF
>NA|TRBJ2-7|TRBV4-1|once
TGCGCCAGCAGCCAAGAGGCCTGGGGAGTCTACGAGCAGTACTTC
CASSQEAWGVYEQYF
>TRBD1|TRBJ1-3|TRBV4-3|NA
TGCGCCAGCAGCCGTCTGACGGGACAGGGAACTTCAGACTCATCTGGAAACACCATATATTTT
CASSRLTGQGTSDSSGNTIYF
>NA|TRBJ2-2|TRBV7-9|once
TGTGCCAGCAGCCCTAAAACCGCCGGGGAGCTGTTTTTT
CASSPKTAGELFF
>TRBD1|TRBJ1-1|TRBV7-3|NA
TGTGCCAGCAGCTTATTGGGACAGGGGGGGGGCACTGAAGCTTTCTTT
CASSLLGQGGGTEAFF
>TRBD2|TRBJ2-5|TRBV30|NA
TGTGCTCAGGGGCAGGCGGGAGGGACGGAGACCCAGTACTTC
CAQGQAGGTETQYF
>TRBD2|TRBJ2-3|TRBV5-4|NA
TGTGCCAGCAGCCCTAGCGGGTCTAGCACAGATACGCAGTATTTT
CASSPSGSSTDTQYF
>TRBD1|TRBJ1-1|TRBV5-4|NA
TGTGCCAGCAGCTGGTGGGACAGGGACACTGAAGCTTTCTTT
CASSWWDRDTEAFF
>NA|TRBJ2-7|TRBV5-4|NA
TGTGCCAGCAGCTTGGGACAGGTCTACGAGCAGTACTTC
CASSLGQVYEQYF
>NA|TRBJ1-5|TRBV10-2|once
TGCGCCAGCAGTGAGGTCATCTATAGCAATCAGCCCCAGCATTTT
CASSEVIYSNQPQHF
>NA|TRBJ1-1|TRBV30|NA
TGTGCCTGGAGTAGGACACAGAACACTGAAGCTTTCTTT
CAWSRTQNTEAFF
>NA|TRBJ2-7|TRBV30|NA
TGTGCCTGGAGTGGGACTGGGGGGAGCGAGCAGTACTTC
CAWSGTGGSEQYF
>NA|TRBJ2-1|TRBV7-9|once
TGTGCCAGCAGCTTAGGTCCGAGTGAGCAGTTCTTC
CASSLGPSEQFF
>TRBD1|TRBJ2-1|TRBV13|once
TGTGCCAGCAGCTTCCGGGACAGGGAGTTCTTC
CASSFRDREFF
>TRBD2|TRBJ2-5|TRBV4-3|NA
TGCGCCAGCAGCCAAGATATTTCAGCGGGAGGGCCGGAGACCCAGTACTTC
CASSQDISAGGPETQYF
>TRBD2|TRBJ2-3|TRBV28|NA
TGTGCCAGCCCCCCGGGACTAGCGGTTCGAGGTGGGGAGTATTTT
CASPPGLAVRGGEYF
>NA|TRBJ2-2|TRBV7-9|NA
TGTGCCAGCAGTCCACCGCAGGGGTTCGGCGGGGAGCTGTTTTTT
CASSPPQGFGGELFF
>TRBD1|TRBJ2-7|TRBV11-2|NA
TGTGCCAGCAGCCCAGGACAGGGGGTGTACTTC
CASSPGQGVYF
>TRBD2|TRBJ2-2|TRBV7-7|NA
TGTGCCAGCAGCCCTCCCGGCGTGGGGGGGGCCGGGGAGCTGTTTTTT
CASSPPGVGGAGELFF
>NA|TRBJ1-5|TRBV30|NA
TGTGCCTGGAGTGCGGGCAATCAGCCCCAGCATTTT
CAWSAGNQPQHF
>TRBD1|TRBJ1-4|TRBV9|NA
TGTGCCAGTCATATCCTAGATGACAGGGCGGACGAAAAACTGTTTTTT
CASHILDDRADEKLFF
>NA|TRBJ1-2|TRBV7-2|NA
TGTGCCAGCAGCTTAGGTCTGCAGGGGAGTAGGGGCTACACCTTC
CASSLGLQGSRGYTF
>NA|TRBJ1-1|TRBV11-2|NA
TGTGCCAGCAGCTTAGGGGCCGCGAACACTGAAGCTTTCTTT
CASSLGAANTEAFF
>NA|TRBJ1-3|TRBV30|NA
TGTGCCTGGAGTGTACCCAGGGAAGGTAACGGAAACACCATATATTTT
CAWSVPREGNGNTIYF
>TRBD1|TRBJ1-4|TRBV5-1|NA
TGCGCCAGCACCGCCACCCCGGGACAGGGGACTGAAAAACTGTTTTTT
CASTATPGQGTEKLFF
>TRBD1|TRBJ2-1|TRBV7-9|NA
TGTGCCAGCAGCGATAGACAGGGTATGAATGAGCAGTTCTTC
CASSDRQGMNEQFF
>NA|TRBJ2-5|TRBV28|NA
TGTGCCAGCAACCCGGGGAGAGAGACCCAGTACTTC
CASNPGRETQYF
>NA|TRBJ1-5|TRBV29-1|NA
TGCAGCGTTGCAATCGGGGGCAATCAGCCCCAGCATTTT
CSVAIGGNQPQHF
>NA|TRBJ2-1|TRBV27|NA
TGTGCCAGCAGCTTTGGTTTGGAGGTAGCGGGACAGCATGAGCAGTTCTTC
CASSFGLEVAGQHEQFF
>TRBD2|TRBJ2-1|TRBV12-5|once
TGTGCTGAGTGGCGGGAGGGACCCTACAATGAGCAGTTCTTC
CAEWREGPYNEQFF
>NA|TRBJ1-1|TRBV9|NA
TGTGCCAGCAGCGTAGTTCCAGGGAGGGCTGAAGCTTTCTTT
CASSVVPGRAEAFF
>TRBD2|TRBJ2-1|TRBV9|NA
TGTGCCAGCAGCGCGACTAGCGGGGGAGGTGAGCAGTTCTTC
CASSATSGGGEQFF
>NA|TRBJ1-2|TRBV5-1|NA
TGCGCCAGCAGCTTAAGGCAGGACTATGGCTACACCTTC
CASSLRQDYGYTF